One sample yielded the 4 T cell receptor beta chains listed below, sequenced in a study of T cell responses to AZD1222 COVID-19 vaccine. This table comes from immunoSEQ multiplex PCR, and its TCRdb copy is limited to in-frame clones, with some not included. The sample lists fewer than 100,000 clones, roughly 85% occurring once. Sequenced material: peripheral blood, taken 28 days after the second AZD1222 dose. The receptors here all came from an adult who received the AZD1222 COVID-19 vaccine.

Regarding this clone: At one boundary the junction diverges from the germline segment, which might be a read error. The genes are TRBV7-7 and TRBJ2-3, with D unclear. CDR1 is SSHAT and CDR2 is FNYEAQ in the germline V gene (reference sequence). The CDR3 loop spans 14 amino acids. The DNA for the CDR3 is TGTGCTAGCAGCCTACCCGCGTGCTTAGATACGCAGTATTTT. Its protein product is CASSLPACLDTQYF.

The genes are TRBV19 and TRBJ2-4, with 13 bases fitting TRBD2. The germline V gene has CDR1 LNHDA and CDR2 SQIVND (reference sequence). The CDR3 has 13 residues. The junction had 8 bases not matched to a gene; V was cut back by 5 bases and J by 16 bases. Here the CDR3 DNA reads TGTGCCAGTAGTCTGAGGACTAGCGGGGGCACCTACTTC. It translates to CASSLRTSGGTYF.

The chain uses TRBV29-1 and TRBJ2-3, with D unclear. CDR1 SQVTM and CDR2 ANQGSEA come from the germline V gene. The CDR3 spans 11 residues. DNA for the CDR3: TGCAGTCCTATTTTGTCAGATACGCAGTATTTT. It yields the protein CSPILSDTQYF.

This clone came up once. The chain recombines TRBV2 with TRBJ2-2; D remains ambiguous. Germline CDR1 and CDR2: SNHLY and FYNNEI. The V end was cut by 7 bases, the J end by 2 bases, with 11 bases between. The CDR3 is 14 residues long. CDR3 in amino acids: CASKERPNTGELFF. For the CDR3, the DNA is TGTGCCAGCAAAGAACGGCCTAACACCGGGGAGCTGTTTTTT.